This T cell receptor (beta chain) derives from a study of PD-L1 blockade in urothelial cancer. Background on the study: Anywhere from 0 to 3 prior chemotherapy regimens had been received by patients. Among blood samples, the median T cell count was about 130,000.

This clone was detected only a few times. Sequencing used immunoSEQ multiplex PCR; TCRdb keeps in-frame clones, though not all of them. The profile shows 45,000 or so clones, approximately 78% of them singletons. V dropped 5 bases and J dropped 2 bases, with 11 bases sitting between them. This CDR3 spans 14 amino acids. Per germline, CDR1 SGHRS and CDR2 YFSETQ. The sample's time point: pretreatment peripheral blood. Patient disease was locally advanced or metastatic urothelial carcinoma. The gene calls are TRBV5-1 and TRBJ2-1; unclear D gene. The source of this sequence is a man aged 50-60 years with urothelial cancer. The sequencing used PBMCs, collected around atezolizumab (anti-PD-L1) treatment. CDR3 nucleotide sequence: TGCGCCAGCAGTAGGCAGGTTGCCTACAATGAGCAGTTCTTC. Amino acid sequence: CASSRQVAYNEQFF.